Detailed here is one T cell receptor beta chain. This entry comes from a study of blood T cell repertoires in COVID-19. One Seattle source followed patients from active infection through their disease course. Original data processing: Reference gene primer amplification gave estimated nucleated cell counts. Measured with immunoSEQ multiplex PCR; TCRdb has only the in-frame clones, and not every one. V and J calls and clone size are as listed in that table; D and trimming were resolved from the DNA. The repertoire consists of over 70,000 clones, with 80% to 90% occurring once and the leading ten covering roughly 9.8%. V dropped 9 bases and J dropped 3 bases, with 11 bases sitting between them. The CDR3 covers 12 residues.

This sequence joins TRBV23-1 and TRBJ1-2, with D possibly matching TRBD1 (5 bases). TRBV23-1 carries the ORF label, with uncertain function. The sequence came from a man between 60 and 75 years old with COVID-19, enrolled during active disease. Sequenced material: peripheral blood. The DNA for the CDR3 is TGCGCCAGGTGGGGGGGTTACTATGGCTACACCTTC. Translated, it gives CARWGGYYGYTF.